This T cell receptor beta chain derives from a study of human T cells and chemical hapten exposure. Findings of the study overall: Given that the donors had alopecia, their immune response may differ from that seen in healthy people.

As to time point: patch test 1, 2 weeks after DPC sensitization. This sample's treatment: therapeutic diphenylcyclopropenone sensitization with weekly scalp DPC. Remarks on this clonotype: Antigen unknown.

The CDR3 totals 15 residues. The J segment lost 4 bases and the V segment lost 3 bases, leaving 7 bases of the junction unmatched. Via MiXCR, TCRdb re-called the RACE reads, giving one row per CDR3 protein. This sample has just under 350,000 distinct CDR3 sequences, with approximately 6.9% found just once. The rearrangement uses TRBV12-3 or TRBV12-4 and TRBJ2-5; 8 nucleotides match TRBD2. Sequencing used whole blood, obtained in connection with sensitization to the hapten diphenylcyclopropenone (DPC). This clonotype originated in a woman aged 18-29 years with alopecia areata. Some clones in this sample may be carry-over from other donors' samples. CDR3 region: CASSFTSGWGETQYF. DNA of the CDR3: TGTGCCAGCAGTTTCACTAGCGGATGGGGAGAGACCCAGTACTTC.